Described below is a single T cell receptor (beta chain) sequence and its context. Its recognized antigen is unknown. One base away there is no much larger clone; base qualities are not given. The donors were healthy, HIV-negative adults with no recently reported acute infections or vaccinations. All donors were Caucasian adults living in Nashville, Tennessee, USA. CD4+ T cells were enriched through magnetic negative selection, after which naive cells were positively selected on CD45RA and the remaining negative fraction served as the memory subset. After blood collection by leukapheresis, PBMCs were isolated using Ficoll-Histopaque density gradient centrifugation and then cryopreserved in the vapor phase of liquid nitrogen. Analytical flow cytometry was used to check the purity and quantity of each magnetically sorted T cell population. From each sorted fraction, genomic DNA was isolated and quantified by UV absorbance on a Nanodrop 2000c.

The data originate from a study of shared clonotypes between healthy human individuals (TCRdb year 2020). Study-wide context: The cohort included three men and a couple of women between 18 and 49 years of age. For each donor, three plates each were used for CD4 naive and CD4 memory, two plates were used for CD8 naive, and one plate was used for CD8 memory. To estimate repertoire size and how much clonotypes are shared between individuals, the study performed deep sequencing of blood TCR repertoires from 4 to 6 healthy adults. Different laboratories and diverse techniques were used to prepare libraries and sequence TCR repertoires, to increase sequencing depth and limit assay-specific biases. Per donor, leukapheresis produced somewhere between about 0.94 and 9 billion PBMCs. Study-wide conclusions, independent of this receptor: Larger estimated clonotype richness was generally found for naive subsets than for memory subsets. Compared with non-shared clonotypes, clonotypes shared by all four sorted-subset donors had higher generation probabilities. Because the study included only a small number of donors, the genetic and exposure-history diversity represented was limited. Incomplete sequencing was indicated by rarefaction of sorted-subset datasets, despite the large sequencing depth. Pairwise subsampling led to the expectation that sequencing depth would affect the degree of clonotype sharing among donors. Sampling was restricted to blood, and TCR repertoires in tissue are likely to differ from TCR repertoires in blood. Across four donors, about 4.5% of naive CD4, 3% to 4% of naive CD8, approximately 2.5% of memory CD4, and about 0.44% of memory CD8 clonotypes were shared.

Trimmed from V: 6 bases; trimmed from J: 6 bases; junction bases lacking a gene match: 6. Counted from cysteine to phenylalanine, this CDR3 has 14 amino acids. Only CDR3 DNA remains: 42 bases, in frame from the first base. Based on the germline V gene, the CDR1 and CDR2 sequences are MNHNS and SASEGT. Using the deep immunoSEQ assay, multiplex PCR amplified TCR CDR3 regions from genomic DNA. For each cell subset, the extracted genomic DNA was distributed evenly across all wells of several immunoSEQ 96-well plates, and each plate served as one replicate. For sorted subsets, each replicate PCR was loaded with about 200 ng genomic DNA, equivalent to some 31,000 T cell genomes. Purified libraries were measured with a Qubit 3.0 fluorometer, size-checked on a Bioanalyzer 2100, and measured again with the KAPA Library Quantification kit. A separate single-read 150-cycle Illumina NextSeq 550 flow cell was used to sequence each immunoSEQ 96-well plate. As for the original processing: The immunoSEQ output contained only junctional sequences without quality scores, so filtering could not match that applied to full-length reads. To assign V/J genes and CDR3, sequences were annotated using PyIR, a Python wrapper for IgBLAST v1.9, with IMGT germline references. Reads were removed for weak V/J assignments (E-value above 1e-6), missing CDR3, stop codons, out-of-frame junctions, or ambiguous translated residues. V3J clonotypes were defined as sequences sharing an identical inferred V gene, J gene, and CDR3 amino acid sequence. Percentage overlap between repertoires was computed as shared unique clonotypes divided by the size of the smaller repertoire. Three approaches were used to assess repertoire richness: RTK rarefaction, the Chao1 estimator, and Recon v2.1 estimates of unobserved clonotypes. OLGA was used to compute generation probabilities for all TCRbeta clonotypes that the gDNA method yielded from four donors. TCRdb obtained this table from immuneACCESS and retained in-frame rearrangements with V and J assigned. These tables miss some clones; where compared with another copy, unresolved V genes account for less than half of the shortfall, and the remainder is unexplained. D and trimming come from the DNA, and the V and J calls and clone size come from that table. For this sample the table gives over a million clones, of which over 95% were detected only once. Together, the top ten hold roughly 1.2% of the sample.

The TCR originated in a man aged 25 to 40 in good health. This chain joins TRBV6-1 to TRBJ2-1, and 9 junction bases match TRBD2. Sequencing was carried out using naive CD4+ T cells sorted from blood. The cell subset or site label of this sample denotes: CD45RA+ positively selected. The nucleotide sequence reads as follows: TGTGCCAGCAGAAGGACTAGCGTACCCAATGAGCAGTTCTTC. It codes for CASRRTSVPNEQFF.